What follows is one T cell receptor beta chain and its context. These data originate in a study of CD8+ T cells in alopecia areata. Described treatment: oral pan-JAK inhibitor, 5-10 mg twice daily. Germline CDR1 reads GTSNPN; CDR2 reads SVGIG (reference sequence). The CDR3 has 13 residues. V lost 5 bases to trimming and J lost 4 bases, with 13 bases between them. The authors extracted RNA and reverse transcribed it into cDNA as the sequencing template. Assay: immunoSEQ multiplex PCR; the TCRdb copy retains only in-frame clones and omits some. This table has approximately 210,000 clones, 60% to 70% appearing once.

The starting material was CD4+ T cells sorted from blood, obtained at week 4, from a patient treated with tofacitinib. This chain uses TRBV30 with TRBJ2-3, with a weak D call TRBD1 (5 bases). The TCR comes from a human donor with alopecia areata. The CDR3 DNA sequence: TGTGCCTGGGATAGGGCCAGGGCAGATACGCAGTATTTT. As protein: CAWDRARADTQYF.